Each of the 31 T cell receptor beta chains below was sequenced from the same sample in a study of T cells in Graves' hyperthyroidism and ophthalmopathy. RNA transcripts yielded amplified TCR beta CDR3 regions. Researchers ran a first-round RT-PCR on the TCR CDR3 using the HTBI primer set. A single record per CDR3 protein comes from TCRdb applying MiXCR to the multiplex PCR reads. The sample has roughly 580,000 distinct CDR3 sequences; under 60% are singletons. Sequenced sample: peripheral blood or thyroid tissue (not recorded which). Every receptor here comes from a woman between 18 and 30 years old with Graves' hyperthyroidism.

J is TRBJ2-2 and V is TRBV20-1, with unresolved D. The CDR3 has 15 amino acids. Trimming removed 4 bases from V and 3 bases from J, with 15 bases in between. Germline V CDR1 and CDR2: DFQATT, SNEGSKA (reference sequence). The CDR3 region is CSAKQVARDTGELFF. CDR3 nucleotide sequence: TGCAGTGCTAAGCAAGTTGCCCGGGACACCGGGGAGCTGTTTTTT.

The genes are TRBV12-3 or TRBV12-4 and TRBJ1-5, with 11 bases matching TRBD1. This CDR3 has 15 amino acids. J lost 7 bases, V lost 1 base, and 3 bases had no gene match. In nucleotides, the CDR3 is TGTGCCAGCAGTTTAGGGACAGGGGGCCGGCAGCCCCAGCATTTT. This gives the protein CASSLGTGGRQPQHF.

Comment on this clonotype: A much bigger clone sits one base away, suggesting this may be a read error. V gene TRBV7-9 combines with J gene TRBJ2-5, with D maybe TRBD1 (5 bases). V lost 8 bases, J lost 2 bases, and 12 bases lay in between. Germline-derived CDR1 and CDR2 are SEHNR and FQNEAQ (reference sequence). This CDR3 spans 13 amino acids. The CDR3 spells CASGATAQETQYF. The CDR3 bases are TGTGCCAGCGGGGCAACAGCGCAAGAGACCCAGTACTTC. The whole variable domain, filled in from reference TRBV7-9 and TRBJ2-5, reads DTGVSQNPRHKITKRGQNVTFRCDPISEHNRLYWYRQTLGQGPEFLTYFQNEAQLEKSRLLSDRFSAERPKGSFSTLEIQRTEQGDSAMYLCASGATAQETQYFGPGTRLLVL.

As for this clonotype: A read error may be the cause here, since a much bigger clone is one base away. As the CDR3 is not closed by the conserved phenylalanine or tryptophan, this likely results from a read error. CDR3 coding DNA: TGTGCCAGCAGTGAAGCTAGGGGGGACAATGAAAAACTGTTTCTT. Translating gives CASSEARGDNEKLFL. The rearrangement links TRBV2 to TRBJ1-4; possibly TRBD1 for D (6 bases). The CDR3 is 15 residues long. Trimming left V 0 bases short and J 5 bases short, with 10 bases between. Germline CDR1 is SNHLY and CDR2 is FYNNEI.

This clonotype was recorded a few times. The chain recombines TRBV24-1 with TRBJ1-2; D is perhaps TRBD1 (6 bases). Trimming pared 11 bases from V and 5 bases from J, leaving 20 bases between. CDR1 and CDR2 from the germline V gene are KGHDR and SFDVKD. This CDR3 region has 14 residues. The CDR3 here is CASSPGQSFYGYTF. The CDR3 coding sequence is TGTGCCAGCAGCCCAGGACAGTCCTTTTATGGCTACACCTTC.

For this clonotype: One junction end disagrees with the germline gene, perhaps due to a read error. V usage is TRBV7-9 and J usage is TRBJ1-3; D uncertain. The germline V gene encodes CDR1 SEHNR and CDR2 FQNEAQ (reference sequence). CDR3 length: 16 amino acids. The CDR3 spells CASSQPSWGAGNTIYF. The CDR3 DNA follows: TGCGCCAGCAGCCAGCCCTCGTGGGGAGCTGGAAACACCATATATTTT. The variable domain in full, completed from reference TRBV7-9 and TRBJ1-3, reads DTGVSQNPRHKITKRGQNVTFRCDPISEHNRLYWYRQTLGQGPEFLTYFQNEAQLEKSRLLSDRFSAERPKGSFSTLEIQRTEQGDSAMYLCASSQPSWGAGNTIYFGEGSWLTVV.

The rearrangement links TRBV7-2 to TRBJ1-1, with TRBD1 as a possible D gene (5 bases). CDR1 and CDR2 from the germline V gene are SGHTA and FQGNSA. Trimming took off 3 bases at V and 10 bases at J, with 12 bases between the two ends. This CDR3 is 12 amino acids long. The CDR3 loop is CASSLRTTGAFF. The CDR3 coding sequence is TGTGCCAGCAGCTTGCGGACAACGGGAGCTTTCTTT. Full variable domain (rest looked up from reference TRBV7-2 and TRBJ1-1): GAGVSQSPSNKVTEKGKDVELRCDPISGHTALYWYRQSLGQGLEFLIYFQGNSAPDKSGLPSDRFSAERTGGSVSTLTIQRTQQEDSAVYLCASSLRTTGAFFGQGTRLTVV.

This clonotype came up once. A much bigger clone sits one base away, suggesting this may be a read error. The chain joins TRBV7-9 to TRBJ1-4; D remains ambiguous. This CDR3 spans 14 amino acids. CDR1 SEHNR and CDR2 FQNEAQ come from the germline V gene (reference sequence). CDR3 region: CASSLVRMNEKPFF. DNA for the CDR3: TGTGCCAGCAGCTTAGTCCGAATGAATGAAAAACCGTTTTTT.

This clonotype was seen a few times. This chain links TRBV7-9 with TRBJ2-5; possible D gene TRBD2, 5 bases. The DNA end favors TRBJ2-7, so the J call may be wrong. The V gene's germline CDR1 is SEHNR and CDR2 FQNEAQ (reference sequence). This CDR3 comprises 15 residues. Written as DNA, the CDR3 is TGTGCCAGCAGCTCTACTAGGCAGGTGACCTACGAGCAGTACTTC. This codes for CASSSTRQVTYEQYF.

This clonotype has a count of ten or more. The V call is TRBV19, the J call TRBJ2-7; weak D call: TRBD1 (6 bases). In germline, CDR1 is LNHDA, CDR2 SQIVND (reference sequence). The CDR3 sequence is 14 residues long. Deletions cut 3 bases from V and 5 bases from J, with 14 bases between. CDR3 in amino acids: CASSILSDRHEQYF. CDR3 DNA sequence: TGTGCCAGTAGTATCCTCTCGGACAGACACGAGCAGTACTTC.

The J gene is TRBJ1-1, the V gene TRBV7-9, with D perhaps matching TRBD1 (6 bases). This CDR3 contains 13 residues. Trimming took 3 bases from V and 7 from J, leaving 12 bases between them. The germline gives CDR1 SEHNR, CDR2 FQNEAQ (reference sequence). DNA for the CDR3: TGTGCCAGCAGCTTTGGGGGGCTAGATGAAGCTTTCTTT. Amino acid sequence: CASSFGGLDEAFF.

As DNA, the CDR3 is TGTGCCACCAGTGATCAAGGACAGGGAAATCAGCCCCAGCATTTT. Translated, it gives CATSDQGQGNQPQHF. V and J are TRBV24-1 and TRBJ1-5, with TRBD1 matching over 8 bases. The germline gives CDR1 KGHDR, CDR2 SFDVKD. This CDR3 region has 15 residues. Germline trimming cut 3 bases from V and 4 bases from J; bases unmatched to any gene: 4.

This clonotype was seen a single time. The gene calls are TRBV15 and TRBJ2-5; D uncertain. The CDR3 loop spans 14 amino acids. Germline CDR1 and CDR2: LNHNV and YYDKDF (reference sequence). V was shortened by 1 base and J by 3 bases, with 9 bases between the two germline ends. This chain's CDR3 is CATSRVKGEETQYF. DNA for the CDR3: TGTGCCACCAGCAGAGTTAAAGGTGAAGAGACCCAGTACTTC.

This clonotype has just a few counts. The V gene is TRBV10-3, the J gene TRBJ1-2; tentatively, D is TRBD1 (5 bases). Germline V gene sequence: CDR1 ENHRY, CDR2 SYGVKD. V lost 3 bases to trimming and J lost 4 bases, with 18 bases between them. This CDR3 spans 16 amino acids. CDR3 sequence reads: CAISEISGEGSYGYTF. CDR3 nucleotide sequence: TGTGCCATCAGTGAAATATCGGGGGAAGGGTCCTATGGCTACACCTTC.

This chain connects TRBV25-1 to TRBJ1-6; D might be TRBD1 (6 bases). The CDR3 extends over 16 amino acids. Germline assignment: CDR1 MGHDK and CDR2 SYGVNS. Trimming removed 4 bases from V and 9 bases from J, with 19 bases in between. CDR3 DNA: TGTGCCAGCAGTGCTAGAGTTGGGGGGGCTGGTTCACCCCTCCACTTT. It is translated as CASSARVGGAGSPLHF. The entire variable domain, with the rest obtained from reference TRBV25-1 and TRBJ1-6, is as follows: EADIYQTPRYLVIGTGKKITLECSQTMGHDKMYWYQQDPGMELHLIHYSYGVNSTEKGDLSSESTVSRIRTEHFPLTLESARPSHTSQYLCASSARVGGAGSPLHFGNGTRLTVT.

This clonotype was detected only a few times. The V gene is TRBV4-2, the J gene TRBJ2-2; a weak D match, TRBD2 (6 bases). CDR3 size: 16 residues. The germline CDR1 and CDR2 sequences are LGHNA and YNFKEQ. The germline V and J ends were trimmed by 4 bases and 4 bases, with 16 bases remaining between them. This CDR3 is CASSPGREARTGELFF. CDR3 coding DNA: TGTGCCAGCAGCCCGGGGCGGGAAGCACGCACCGGGGAGCTGTTTTTT.

This clonotype was counted only a few times. V gene TRBV7-2 combines with J gene TRBJ1-5; D unclear. This CDR3 comprises 13 residues. The germline gives CDR1 SGHTA, CDR2 FQGNSA. V dropped 5 bases and J dropped 6 bases, with 11 bases sitting between them. The CDR3 nucleotides read TGTGCCAGCAGCCAGACCGATATTCAGCCCCAGCATTTT. Its translation: CASSQTDIQPQHF.

Worth noting for this clonotype: At one boundary the junction diverges from the germline segment, which might be a read error. The J gene is TRBJ1-1, the V gene TRBV11-2; 11 bases agree with TRBD1. The CDR3 spans 15 residues. The germline gives CDR1 SGHAT, CDR2 FQNNGV. The CDR3 sequence is CASSLGKGSGQGAFF. The CDR3 coding sequence is TGTGCCAGCAGCTTAGGTAAAGGTAGCGGACAGGGGGCGTTTTTT.

The chain combines TRBV20-1 with TRBJ1-4, with D possibly being TRBD1 (6 bases). The ends were cut back, 2 bases at V and 3 bases at J, with 10 bases in the middle. This CDR3 has 14 residues. CDR1 and CDR2 (germline): DFQATT, SNEGSKA (reference sequence). The CDR3 DNA reads as TGCAGTGCTAGATCGGACAGTTCTAATGAAAAACTGTTTTTT. Encoded protein: CSARSDSSNEKLFF.

This clonotype was recorded at least ten times. V gene TRBV20-1 combines with J gene TRBJ2-6; tentatively, D is TRBD2 (5 bases). This CDR3 contains 16 residues. V was shortened by 0 bases and J by 0 bases, with 9 bases between the two germline ends. Germline V gene data show CDR1 as DFQATT and CDR2 as SNEGSKA (reference sequence). The CDR3 here is CSARDHGDSGANVLTF. The CDR3, as DNA: TGCAGTGCTAGAGATCACGGGGACTCTGGGGCCAACGTCCTGACTTTC.

This chain uses TRBV7-9 with TRBJ2-5; the D gene is possibly TRBD2 (7 bases). Trimming removed 3 bases at V and 9 bases at J, with 17 bases between. The CDR3 is 14 amino acids. Germline CDR1 reads SEHNR; CDR2 reads FQNEAQ (reference sequence). CDR3 protein: CASSFPVGEGAQYF. Written as DNA, the CDR3 is TGTGCCAGCAGCTTTCCCGTTGGGGAGGGGGCCCAGTACTTC.

V gene TRBV7-9 combines with J gene TRBJ1-5; D ambiguous. Trimming cost V 5 bases and J 8 bases, with 19 bases left between them. Germline V gene sequence: CDR1 SEHNR, CDR2 FQNEAQ (reference sequence). The CDR3 consists of 15 residues. The CDR3 DNA is TGTGCCAGCAGCCAAGAGCTAGCGGGCTACGAGCCCCAGCATTTT. It translates to CASSQELAGYEPQHF.

The genes are TRBV29-1 and TRBJ1-5; D is undetermined. Per the germline V gene, CDR1 is SQVTM and CDR2 is ANQGSEA. This CDR3 comprises 13 residues. V lost 7 bases, J lost 11 bases, and 21 bases lay in between. The CDR3 nucleotides read TGCAGCGCCCAGCAGGTGCACCAAGAGACCCAGCATTTT. Residues: CSAQQVHQETQHF.

There are many counts of this clonotype. The chain joins TRBV24-1 to TRBJ1-2; D remains ambiguous. CDR3 length: 15 residues. The ends were cut back, 1 base at V and 8 bases at J, with 16 bases in the middle. Per germline, CDR1 KGHDR and CDR2 SFDVKD. The CDR3 bases are TGTGCCACCAGTGATTTACCCGGGAAAGGTGAAGGCTACACCTTC. Its protein product is CATSDLPGKGEGYTF.

The chain uses TRBV9 and TRBJ1-3; no clear D. Trimming stripped 3 bases from V and 2 bases from J, with 15 bases between. The CDR3 spans 16 residues. CDR1 SGDLS and CDR2 YYNGEE come from the germline V gene. CDR3 sequence: CASSAGGRMPGNTIYF. The CDR3 coding sequence is TGTGCCAGCAGCGCTGGCGGGCGGATGCCTGGAAACACCATATATTTT.

At least ten counts were recorded for this clonotype. CDR3 residues: CATSRVRAESNQPQHF. The CDR3 DNA is TGTGCCACCAGCAGGGTGCGGGCGGAAAGCAATCAGCCCCAGCATTTT. This rearrangement joins TRBV15 to TRBJ1-5; D call uncertain. The CDR3 consists of 16 residues. Trimming shortened V by 3 bases and J by 1 base, and 13 bases separated the two germline ends. Germline V gives CDR1 LNHNV, CDR2 YYDKDF (reference sequence).

About this clonotype itself: Being one base from a much bigger clone, this may be a read error. This chain connects TRBV5-1 to TRBJ1-2; D call uncertain. The germline V gene has CDR1 SGHRS and CDR2 YFSETQ. The CDR3 extends over 12 amino acids. The CDR3 DNA sequence: TGCGCCAGCAGTTCTTCAGCGTATGGCTGCACCTTC. This codes for CASSSSAYGCTF.

The V and J genes are TRBV20-1 and TRBJ2-7; TRBD1 matches at 12 bases. This CDR3 comprises 15 residues. Germline trimming cut 1 base from V and 5 bases from J; bases unmatched to any gene: 6. Germline lookup yields CDR1 DFQATT and CDR2 SNEGSKA (reference sequence). The CDR3 reads CSARGRDRGRNEQYF. The CDR3 coding sequence is TGCAGTGCTAGAGGCCGGGACAGGGGGCGGAACGAGCAGTACTTC.

As regards this clonotype: The CDR3 does not close with the conserved phenylalanine or tryptophan, likely indicating a read error. The DNA is omitted, as the CDR3 cannot be located on it reliably, and the CDR3 follows TCRdb's listing. The rearrangement joins TRBV15 to TRBJ1-4. The V gene's germline CDR1 is LNHNV and CDR2 YYDKDF (reference sequence). The CDR3 is 8 residues long, counting both termini. The CDR3 loop reads CATSKGPS.

This clonotype was detected only a few times. The rearrangement joins TRBV12-3 or TRBV12-4 to TRBJ1-2; TRBD1 might be the D (5 bases). This CDR3 contains 12 residues. Trimming left V 6 bases short and J 8 bases short, with 13 bases between. The CDR3 DNA reads as TGTGCCAGCAGCAGAGGGGTGGAGGGCTACACCTTC. It yields the protein CASSRGVEGYTF.

This clonotype came up once. This clone may be a read error of a much larger clone one base away. The chain couples TRBV24-1 to TRBJ1-5, with D perhaps matching TRBD1 (5 bases). This CDR3 comprises 13 residues. Trimming removed 4 bases at V and 5 bases at J, with 8 bases between. Germline V gene data show CDR1 as KGHDR and CDR2 as SFDVKD. The CDR3 loop reads CATSEAGDQPQHF. The CDR3 DNA reads TGTGCCACCAGTGAGGCGGGGGATCAGCCCCAGCATTTT.